Listed below are T cell receptor beta chains from one sample, sequenced in a study of T cell changes during pregnancy in multiple sclerosis. Data came from immunoSEQ multiplex PCR; TCRdb stores just in-frame clones and leaves some out. The sample lists around 130,000 clones; approximately 93% were seen once. The sample here was peripheral blood, taken before pregnancy. All receptors come from a female donor with multiple sclerosis, enrolled in a pregnancy study. CDR3s leave out the opening cysteine and the closing phenylalanine or tryptophan. The listing skips clone size in some rows; elsewhere it reads once, few, many or a size class.

CDR3aa: ASERYSSTDTQY; abundance: .; v_gene: TRBV6-1
CDR3aa: ASSRGLNGSPLH; abundance: .; v_gene: TRBV7-9
CDR3aa: AWSGTDTDTQY; abundance: .; v_gene: TRBV30
CDR3aa: ASSLAGGGTDTQY; abundance: once; v_gene: TRBV5-1
CDR3aa: ASSTRQGSYT; abundance: .; v_gene: TRBV9
CDR3aa: ASSLAAGGAQY; abundance: .; v_gene: TRBV27
CDR3aa: ASSLGTSGDTQY; abundance: .; v_gene: TRBV7-3
CDR3aa: ASSPGTGGETEAF; abundance: .; v_gene: TRBV5-1
CDR3aa: ASSLGDRGLYQETQY; abundance: .; v_gene: TRBV5-1
CDR3aa: ASGRLTTVNTEAF; abundance: .; v_gene: TRBV7-3
CDR3aa: ASSIPGTGGLETQY; abundance: once; v_gene: TRBV5-6
CDR3aa: ATLTSGITDTQY; abundance: .; v_gene: TRBV2
CDR3aa: ASSLVAGGNEQF; abundance: .; v_gene: TRBV5-5
CDR3aa: ASSGDRGKSGYT; abundance: .; v_gene: TRBV19
CDR3aa: ASSEGGGRLNQPQH; abundance: .; v_gene: TRBV6-1
CDR3aa: ASSLGQGVGETQY; abundance: .; v_gene: TRBV19
CDR3aa: ASSPTSGSLYEQY; abundance: once; v_gene: TRBV6-5
CDR3aa: ASSPWGGGGLNTGELF; abundance: .; v_gene: TRBV7-8
CDR3aa: ASRTRTGATNEKLF; abundance: .; v_gene: TRBV6-6
CDR3aa: ASSSDRGRGNTIY; abundance: .; v_gene: TRBV5-1
CDR3aa: ASSLDGSGAQY; abundance: .; v_gene: TRBV11-2
CDR3aa: ASSAGPNEEAF; abundance: .; v_gene: TRBV11-3